The 15 T cell receptor beta chains given below trace back to one sample, sequenced in a study of CXCR3-negative and CXCR3-positive naive CD8 T cells. Through 5' RACE with UMI labels, the TRB cDNA libraries were prepared. From its re-call of the 5' RACE reads, TCRdb lists each CDR3 protein once, without DNA. In all, the sample yields more than 65,000 distinct CDR3 sequences. Sequences were obtained from naive CXCR3- CD8+ T cells from blood. Subset described: CD45RO-CCR7+CD27+CD95- naive CD8+ T cells lacking CXCR3 (TNR3-). The source is a human donor in good health. Some clones in this sample may be carry-over from other donors' samples.

CDR3 residues: CASTSLGEEFF. The gene calls are TRBV28 and TRBJ2-1. Germline CDR1 and CDR2: MDHEN and SYDVKM. This CDR3 has 11 residues.

The chain carries TRBV7-9 and TRBJ2-1; TCRdb returns TRBD1, unconfirmable since there is no DNA. From germline, CDR1 is SEHNR and CDR2 FQNEAQ (reference sequence). The CDR3 extends over 15 amino acids. CDR3 protein: CASSAGTPAYNEQFF.

The chain is built from TRBV7-3 and TRBJ1-1; the D call from TCRdb, TRBD1, cannot be confirmed without DNA. This CDR3 spans 15 amino acids. The V gene's germline CDR1 is SGHTA and CDR2 FQGTGA. CDR3 amino acids: CASSLIGQGATEAFF.

J is TRBJ2-1 and V is TRBV7-6. The CDR3 runs to 16 residues. CDR1 and CDR2 from the germline V gene are SGHVS and FNYEAQ. The chain's CDR3 is CASSLEARSSYNEQFF.

The V and J genes are TRBV21-1 and TRBJ2-1; TCRdb selects TRBD2, and the lack of DNA leaves this call unchecked. TRBV21-1 has pseudogene status. This CDR3 has 17 amino acids. The CDR3 protein is CASSKKSSGSPYNEQFF.

This clonotype is medium-sized by frequency. The J gene is TRBJ1-2, the V gene TRBV19; TCRdb names TRBD1, which stays unverified in the absence of DNA. CDR3 length: 14 amino acids. CDR1 is LNHDA and CDR2 is SQIVND in the germline V gene (reference sequence). The CDR3 is CASSPRDGNYGYTF. Based on the CDR3 plus reference TRBV19 and TRBJ1-2, the full variable domain is DGGITQSPKYLFRKEGQNVTLSCEQNLNHDAMYWYRQDPGQGLRLIYYSQIVNDFQKGDIAEGYSVSREKKESFPLTVTSAQKNPTAFYLCASSPRDGNYGYTFGSGTRLTVV.

The chain couples TRBV4-1 to TRBJ2-1; TCRdb returns TRBD2, unconfirmable since there is no DNA. Germline V gene data show CDR1 as MGHRA and CDR2 as YSYEKL. CDR3 length equals 16 residues. The CDR3 here is CASSEQETRTYNEQFF.

The chain couples TRBV9 to TRBJ2-7; TCRdb names TRBD2, which stays unverified in the absence of DNA. This CDR3 has 14 amino acids. The V gene's germline CDR1 is SGDLS and CDR2 YYNGEE. The CDR3 sequence is CASSPLGGANEQYF.

The V gene is TRBV6-2 or TRBV6-3, the J gene TRBJ2-7; the TCRdb call, TRBD2, lacks DNA for checking. The CDR3 totals 14 residues. CDR1 is MNHEY, CDR2 SVGEGT, per germline. CDR3 residues: CASSYERGAYEQYF.

The J gene is TRBJ1-3, the V gene TRBV30. The germline V gene encodes CDR1 GTSNPN and CDR2 SVGIG (reference sequence). The CDR3 has 14 residues. CDR3 sequence: CAWSGTHSGNTIYF.

This rearrangement joins TRBV11-2 to TRBJ2-1; TCRdb's D call of TRBD1 is untestable without DNA. Germline CDR1 is SGHAT and CDR2 is FQNNGV. This CDR3 contains 16 residues. The CDR3 sequence: CASSLNARGAYNEQFF.

The chain joins TRBV21-1 to TRBJ2-7; the TCRdb call, TRBD1, lacks DNA for checking. TRBV21-1 is termed a pseudogene. The length of the CDR3 is 19 residues. CDR3 amino acids: CASSKRCVGRDRGSYEQYF.

The V call is TRBV7-8, the J call TRBJ2-2; TCRdb indicates TRBD1, and absent DNA this call remains unverified. This CDR3 is 14 amino acids long. Per the germline V gene, CDR1 is SGHVS and CDR2 is FQNEAQ. Here the CDR3 reads CASSSDTNTGELFF.

The chain joins TRBV28 to TRBJ2-1; the D call of TRBD1 rests on TCRdb alone, since no DNA is present to check it. Germline CDR1 reads MDHEN; CDR2 reads SYDVKM. This CDR3 is 17 amino acids long. CDR3 amino acids: CASSLLAWGMGYNEQFF.

V is TRBV27 and J is TRBJ2-1; no DNA is available, so the TRBD1 call from TCRdb remains unchecked. In germline, CDR1 is MNHEY, CDR2 SMNVEV (reference sequence). The CDR3 totals 15 residues. CDR3 protein: CASRPDSTSYNEQFF.